These 18 T cell receptor beta chains share one sample of origin, sequenced in a study of blood T cell repertoires in COVID-19. Using immunoSEQ multiplex PCR, the repertoire was profiled, and TCRdb retains in-frame clones only, with some absent. Of 150,000 or so clones in the sample, around 87% were seen once. Sequences were obtained from peripheral blood. All receptors derive from a man younger than 35 with COVID-19, enrolled during active disease.

The chain joins TRBV28 to TRBJ2-7; TRBD2 agrees at 11 bases. The CDR3 loop spans 20 amino acids. CDR1 MDHEN and CDR2 SYDVKM come from the germline V gene. V gave up 3 bases and J gave up 5 bases; unmatched junction bases: 21. CDR3 sequence reads: CASSFGPRGVAGGREDEQYF. The CDR3 DNA follows: TGTGCCAGCAGTTTTGGACCTCGCGGAGTAGCGGGAGGGCGGGAGGACGAGCAGTACTTC.

The CDR3 spells CASSPATSGRAEQFF. In nucleotides, the CDR3 is TGTGCCAGCAGCCCCGCAACTAGCGGGCGAGCTGAGCAGTTCTTC. The chain joins TRBV7-2 to TRBJ2-1; TRBD2 matches at 9 bases. The trim removed 5 bases at V and 9 bases at J, leaving 11 bases unmatched. CDR3 size: 15 residues. CDR1 is SGHTA, CDR2 FQGNSA, per germline.

The rearrangement links TRBV19 to TRBJ1-5; the match to TRBD1 covers 8 bases. Unmatched junction bases numbered 9, after V lost 10 bases and J lost 7 bases. The germline gives CDR1 LNHDA, CDR2 SQIVND (reference sequence). This CDR3 has 13 residues. This chain's CDR3 is CATSGTGKQPQHF. The CDR3 DNA reads TGTGCCACTTCAGGGACAGGAAAGCAGCCCCAGCATTTT.

The chain carries TRBV10-3 and TRBJ2-1, with D possibly TRBD2 on 6 matching bases. Trimming removed 6 bases from V and 6 bases from J, with 15 bases in between. Looked up from germline, CDR1 is ENHRY and CDR2 is SYGVKD. The CDR3 loop spans 14 amino acids. For the CDR3, the DNA is TGTGCCATCAGGGGGGATCAGGGAGGCAATGAGCAGTTCTTC. Translation: CAIRGDQGGNEQFF.

The chain is built from TRBV2 and TRBJ2-3; 10 bases align to TRBD2. This CDR3 contains 15 residues. After removal of 7 bases from V and 4 bases from J, the junction contained 8 bases not matched to a gene. Germline V gene data show CDR1 as SNHLY and CDR2 as FYNNEI. This CDR3 reads CASTRSSGSADTQYF. In DNA, the CDR3 is TGTGCCAGCACCCGTTCTAGCGGGAGCGCAGATACGCAGTATTTT.

The chain is built from TRBV19 and TRBJ1-1; D is perhaps TRBD1 (5 bases). Trimming took off 5 bases at V and 4 bases at J, with 20 bases between the two ends. This CDR3 is built from 16 residues. Germline CDR1 and CDR2: LNHDA and SQIVND (reference sequence). CDR3 DNA sequence: TGTGCCAGTAGTTCGAGATTTGACAGTTCATTCACTGAAGCTTTCTTT. This translates into CASSSRFDSSFTEAFF.

The J gene is TRBJ2-3, the V gene TRBV6-1, with D possibly TRBD1 on 5 matching bases. Germline CDR1 MNHNS, CDR2 SASEGT. V lost 1 base and J 3 bases, leaving 11 bases between the germline ends. CDR3 length: 15 residues. The CDR3 DNA is TGTGCCAGCAGTGAAGGGGCCAGGGCGACAGATACGCAGTATTTT. Translating it yields CASSEGARATDTQYF.

Remarks on this clone: Distinct nucleotide sequences in the sample also encode this CDR3. The chain has TRBV2 and TRBJ1-5, with D maybe TRBD1 (6 bases). V lost 2 bases and J 1 base, leaving 6 bases between the germline ends. The germline V gene has CDR1 SNHLY and CDR2 FYNNEI. The length of the CDR3 is 14 residues. The chain's CDR3 is CASSERGSNQPQHF. As DNA, the CDR3 is TGTGCCAGCAGTGAAAGGGGGAGCAATCAGCCCCAGCATTTT.

This clone has just one count. The CDR3 DNA is TGTGCCAGCAGCCGGCGGGAGGCGAGCTCCTACAATGAGCAGTTCTTC. It translates to CASSRREASSYNEQFF. The rearrangement joins TRBV7-9 to TRBJ2-1; TRBD2 matches at 8 bases. With 5 bases clipped from V and 0 bases from J, the junction kept 6 bases outside the gene matches. CDR1 is SEHNR and CDR2 is FQNEAQ in the germline V gene (reference sequence). CDR3 length: 16 amino acids.

J is TRBJ2-2 and V is TRBV5-4; 7 positions match TRBD2. This CDR3 is built from 15 residues. Trimming took 5 bases from V and 2 from J; bases not matched to a gene: 6. From germline, CDR1 is SGHNT and CDR2 YYREEE (reference sequence). CDR3 nucleotide sequence: TGTGCCAGCAGTCGAGGGACTATTAACACCGGGGAGCTGTTTTTT. The encoded protein is CASSRGTINTGELFF.

The CDR3 coding sequence is TGTGCCAGCAGTTACCAGCGGGAGAGGTACGAGCAGTACTTC. It yields the protein CASSYQRERYEQYF. The chain couples TRBV6-2 or TRBV6-3 to TRBJ2-7; 8 positions agree with TRBD2. This CDR3 region has 14 residues. Germline-derived CDR1 and CDR2 are MNHEY and SVGEGT. The V segment lost 2 bases and the J segment 4 bases; nucleotides outside the gene matches: 4.

V gene TRBV2 combines with J gene TRBJ1-2, with no clear D. CDR3 length equals 11 residues. Germline loops: CDR1 SNHLY, CDR2 FYNNEI. Trimming pared 4 bases from V and 5 bases from J, leaving 5 bases between. The DNA of the CDR3 is TGTGCCAGCAGTGCGGAGTATGGCTACACCTTC. Its translation is CASSAEYGYTF.

This CDR3 is CASSFGAAYEQYF. The CDR3 nucleotides read TGTGCCAGCAGTTTTGGGGCAGCCTACGAGCAGTACTTC. The genes are TRBV12-3 or TRBV12-4 and TRBJ2-7; D is perhaps TRBD1 (5 bases). V lost 3 bases to trimming and J lost 2 bases, with 8 bases between them. The CDR3 sequence is 13 residues long.

This chain links TRBV7-2 with TRBJ2-3, with 9 bases fitting TRBD1. Trimming removed 6 bases from V and 3 bases from J; junction bases left unmatched: 1. Germline V gene data show CDR1 as SGHTA and CDR2 as FQGNSA. The CDR3 has 13 residues. CDR3 residues: CASRGQGTDTQYF. CDR3 sequence (DNA): TGTGCCAGCAGAGGACAGGGGACAGATACGCAGTATTTT. Together with reference TRBV7-2 and TRBJ2-3, the CDR3 gives the full variable domain: GAGVSQSPSNKVTEKGKDVELRCDPISGHTALYWYRQSLGQGLEFLIYFQGNSAPDKSGLPSDRFSAERTGGSVSTLTIQRTQQEDSAVYLCASRGQGTDTQYFGPGTRLTVL.

The chain joins TRBV28 to TRBJ2-7; 9 bases map to TRBD2. CDR3 length equals 16 residues. The germline gives CDR1 MDHEN, CDR2 SYDVKM. V shed 2 bases and J 3 bases; nucleotides not matched to a gene: 8. The CDR3 nucleotides are TGTGCCAGCAGTTTACGGCCGCGACTAGCGGTCTACGAGCAGTACTTC. Encoded protein: CASSLRPRLAVYEQYF.

This rearrangement joins TRBV11-3 to TRBJ1-4; 8 bases map to TRBD1. The CDR3 is 19 residues long. Germline V gene sequence: CDR1 SGHNT, CDR2 YENEEA. The V gene end was trimmed by 3 bases and the J gene end by 0 bases; junction bases not matched to a gene: 12. The CDR3 DNA reads TGTGCCAGCAGCTTCCACGGGACAGGAATTGATCCAACTAATGAAAAACTGTTTTTT. The encoded protein is CASSFHGTGIDPTNEKLFF.

J is TRBJ1-4 and V is TRBV4-1; the match to TRBD1 covers 8 bases. J gave up 8 bases and V 3 bases, and 8 bases lay outside the gene matches. Looked up from germline, CDR1 is MGHRA and CDR2 is YSYEKL. The CDR3 is 15 amino acids. CDR3 DNA: TGCGCCAGCAGCCAGACAGGGGCCCGTTACGAAAAACTGTTTTTT. It yields the protein CASSQTGARYEKLFF.

The rearrangement joins TRBV24-1 to TRBJ2-1; TRBD2 aligns across 16 bases. CDR1 and CDR2 from the germline V gene are KGHDR and SFDVKD. Unmatched junction bases numbered 12, after V lost 3 bases and J lost 2 bases. This CDR3 has 21 amino acids. CDR3 amino acids: CATSDNQPGLAGGTTYNEQFF. In DNA, the CDR3 is TGTGCCACCAGTGATAACCAACCGGGACTAGCGGGAGGGACAACCTACAATGAGCAGTTCTTC.